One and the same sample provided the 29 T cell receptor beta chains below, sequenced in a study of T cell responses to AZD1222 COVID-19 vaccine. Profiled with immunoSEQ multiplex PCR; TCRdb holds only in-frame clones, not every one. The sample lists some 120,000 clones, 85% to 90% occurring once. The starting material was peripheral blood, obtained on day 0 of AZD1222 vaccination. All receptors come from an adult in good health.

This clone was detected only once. CDR3 bases: TGTGCCAGCAGACGCGCCGGGGCCGGTGAGCAGTTCTTC. Translating it yields CASRRAGAGEQFF. J is TRBJ2-1 and V is TRBV13; D possibly matches TRBD1 or TRBD2 (5 bases each). The CDR3 covers 13 residues. The germline V and J ends were trimmed by 6 bases and 9 bases, with 15 bases remaining between them. Germline CDR1 and CDR2: PRHDT and FYEKMQ (reference sequence). Complete variable domain (other parts from reference TRBV13 and TRBJ2-1): AAGVIQSPRHLIKEKRETATLKCYPIPRHDTVYWYQQGPGQDPQFLISFYEKMQSDKGSIPDRFSAQQFSDYHSELNMSSLELGDSALYFCASRRAGAGEQFFGPGTRLTVL.

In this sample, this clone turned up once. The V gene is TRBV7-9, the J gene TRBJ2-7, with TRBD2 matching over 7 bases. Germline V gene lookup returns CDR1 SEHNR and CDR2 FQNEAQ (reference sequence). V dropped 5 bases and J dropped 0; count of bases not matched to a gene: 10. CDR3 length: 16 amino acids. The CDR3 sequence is CASSATGTTPSYEQYF. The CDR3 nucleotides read TGTGCCAGCAGCGCAACCGGGACTACTCCCTCCTACGAGCAGTACTTC.

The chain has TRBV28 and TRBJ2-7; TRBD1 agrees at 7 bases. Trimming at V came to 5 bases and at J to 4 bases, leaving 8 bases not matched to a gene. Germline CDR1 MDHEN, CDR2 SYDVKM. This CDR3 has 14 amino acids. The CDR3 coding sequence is TGTGCCAGCAGTCCGGACAGGAAACCTTACGAGCAGTACTTC. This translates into CASSPDRKPYEQYF.

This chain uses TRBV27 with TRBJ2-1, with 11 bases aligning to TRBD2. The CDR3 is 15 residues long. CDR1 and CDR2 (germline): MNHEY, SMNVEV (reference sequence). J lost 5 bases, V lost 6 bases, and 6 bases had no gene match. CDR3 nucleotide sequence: TGTGCCAGCAGCATACTAGCGGGAGTTAACAATGAGCAGTTCTTC. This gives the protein CASSILAGVNNEQFF.

CDR3 nucleotide sequence: TGTGCCAGCAGTATTGGGACAGGGAGATTCTACGAGCAGTACTTC. Translated, it gives CASSIGTGRFYEQYF. The rearrangement uses TRBV27 and TRBJ2-7; 9 nucleotides agree with TRBD1. The CDR3 sequence is 15 residues long. From germline, CDR1 is MNHEY and CDR2 SMNVEV (reference sequence). Trimming cost V 5 bases and J 3 bases; bases outside gene matches: 8.

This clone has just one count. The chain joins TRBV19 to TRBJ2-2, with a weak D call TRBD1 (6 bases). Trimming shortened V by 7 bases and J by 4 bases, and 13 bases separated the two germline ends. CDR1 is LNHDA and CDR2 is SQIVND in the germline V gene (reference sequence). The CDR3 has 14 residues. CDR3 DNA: TGTGCCAGTAAGGTGGCAGGGGCCACCGGGGAGCTGTTTTTT. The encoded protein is CASKVAGATGELFF.

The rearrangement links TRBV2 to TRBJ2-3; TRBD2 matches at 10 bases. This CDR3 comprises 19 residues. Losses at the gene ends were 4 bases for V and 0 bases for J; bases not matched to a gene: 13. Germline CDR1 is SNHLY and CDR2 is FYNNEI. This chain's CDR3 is CASSGGWLAGASSTDTQYF. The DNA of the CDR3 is TGTGCCAGCAGTGGGGGGTGGCTAGCGGGGGCCTCTAGCACAGATACGCAGTATTTT.

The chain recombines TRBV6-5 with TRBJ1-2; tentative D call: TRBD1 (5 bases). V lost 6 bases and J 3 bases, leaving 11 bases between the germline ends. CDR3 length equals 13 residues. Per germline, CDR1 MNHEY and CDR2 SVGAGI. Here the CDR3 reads CASSPVGDYGYTF. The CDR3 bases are TGTGCCAGCAGCCCCGTGGGGGACTATGGCTACACCTTC.

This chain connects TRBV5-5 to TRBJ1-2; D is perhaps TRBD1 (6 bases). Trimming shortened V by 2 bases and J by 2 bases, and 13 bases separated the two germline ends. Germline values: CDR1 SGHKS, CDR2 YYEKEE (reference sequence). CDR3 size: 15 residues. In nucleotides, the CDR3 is TGTGCCAGCAGCTTACAGGGCTCGGGGAACTATGGCTACACCTTC. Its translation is CASSLQGSGNYGYTF.

CDR3 sequence reads: CASRRDRVGNQPQHF. The CDR3 nucleotides read TGTGCCAGTCGACGCGACAGGGTCGGCAATCAGCCCCAGCATTTT. The chain employs TRBV6-5 and TRBJ1-5; 7 nucleotides line up with TRBD1. J gave up 2 bases and V 9 bases, and 10 bases lay outside the gene matches. Per germline, CDR1 MNHEY and CDR2 SVGAGI. This CDR3 spans 15 amino acids.

In DNA, the CDR3 is TGTGCCAGCAGTAAGAGGGAAGGTCAGCCCCAGCATTTT. It is translated as CASSKREGQPQHF. The chain combines TRBV27 with TRBJ1-5; D not resolved. The CDR3 extends over 13 amino acids. Germline loops: CDR1 MNHEY, CDR2 SMNVEV (reference sequence). The V end was cut by 5 bases, the J end by 6 bases, with 11 bases between.

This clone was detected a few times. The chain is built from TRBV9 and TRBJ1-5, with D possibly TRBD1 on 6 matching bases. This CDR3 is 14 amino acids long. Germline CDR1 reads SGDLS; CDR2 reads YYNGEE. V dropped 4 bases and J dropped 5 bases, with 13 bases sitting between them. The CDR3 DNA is TGTGCCAGCAGCACTTGGGGGCGGGATCAGCCCCAGCATTTT. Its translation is CASSTWGRDQPQHF.

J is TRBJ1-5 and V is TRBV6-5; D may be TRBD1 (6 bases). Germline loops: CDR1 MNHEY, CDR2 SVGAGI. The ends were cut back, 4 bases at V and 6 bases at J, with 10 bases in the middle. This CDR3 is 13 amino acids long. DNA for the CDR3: TGTGCCAGCAGTTCCAGGGGTCTTCAGCCCCAGCATTTT. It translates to CASSSRGLQPQHF.

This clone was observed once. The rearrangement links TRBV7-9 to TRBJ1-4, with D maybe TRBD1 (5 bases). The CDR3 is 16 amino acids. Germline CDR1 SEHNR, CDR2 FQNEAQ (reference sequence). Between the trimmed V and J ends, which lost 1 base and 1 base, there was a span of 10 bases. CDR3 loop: CASSLVRAVTNEKLFF. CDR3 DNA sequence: TGTGCCAGCAGCTTAGTCAGGGCGGTAACTAATGAAAAACTGTTTTTT.

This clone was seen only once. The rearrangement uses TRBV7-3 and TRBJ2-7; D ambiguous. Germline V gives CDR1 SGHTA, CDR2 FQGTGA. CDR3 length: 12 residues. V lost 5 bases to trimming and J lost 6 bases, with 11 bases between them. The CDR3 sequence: CASSPRFGEQYF. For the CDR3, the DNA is TGTGCCAGCAGCCCCCGGTTTGGCGAGCAGTACTTC.

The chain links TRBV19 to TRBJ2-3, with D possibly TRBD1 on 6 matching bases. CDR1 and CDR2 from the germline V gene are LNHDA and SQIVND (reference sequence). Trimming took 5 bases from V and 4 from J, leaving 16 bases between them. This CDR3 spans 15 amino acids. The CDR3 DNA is TGTGCCAGTAGTTGGCGGACAGCCCGTTCAGATACGCAGTATTTT. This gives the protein CASSWRTARSDTQYF.

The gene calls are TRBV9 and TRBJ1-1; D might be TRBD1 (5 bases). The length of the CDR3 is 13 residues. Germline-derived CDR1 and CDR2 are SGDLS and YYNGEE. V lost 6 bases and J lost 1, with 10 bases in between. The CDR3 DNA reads TGTGCCAGCAACATGGGGGAGAACACTGAAGCTTTCTTT. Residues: CASNMGENTEAFF.

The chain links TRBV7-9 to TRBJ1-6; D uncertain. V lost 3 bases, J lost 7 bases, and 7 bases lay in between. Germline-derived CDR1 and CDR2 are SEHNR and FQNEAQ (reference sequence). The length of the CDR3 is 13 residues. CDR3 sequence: CASSLDGNSPLHF. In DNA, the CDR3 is TGTGCCAGCAGCTTGGACGGAAATTCACCCCTCCACTTT.

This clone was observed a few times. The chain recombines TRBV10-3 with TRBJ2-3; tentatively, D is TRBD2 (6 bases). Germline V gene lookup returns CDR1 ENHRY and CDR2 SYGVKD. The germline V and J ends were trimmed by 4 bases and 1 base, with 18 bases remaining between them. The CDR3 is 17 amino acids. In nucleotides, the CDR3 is TGTGCCATCAGTGGATCTGGGGACTCGGGGCGCACAGATACGCAGTATTTT. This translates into CAISGSGDSGRTDTQYF.

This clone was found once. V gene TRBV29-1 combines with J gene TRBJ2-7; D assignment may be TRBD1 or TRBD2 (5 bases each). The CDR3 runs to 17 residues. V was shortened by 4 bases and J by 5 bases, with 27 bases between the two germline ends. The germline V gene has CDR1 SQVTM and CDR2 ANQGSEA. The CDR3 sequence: CSVVGAADQPAPHEQYF. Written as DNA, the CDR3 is TGCAGCGTTGTCGGGGCAGCTGACCAGCCTGCGCCCCACGAGCAGTACTTC.

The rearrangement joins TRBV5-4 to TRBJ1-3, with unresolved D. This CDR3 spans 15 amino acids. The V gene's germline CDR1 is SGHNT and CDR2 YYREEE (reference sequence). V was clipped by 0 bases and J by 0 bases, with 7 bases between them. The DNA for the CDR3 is TGTGCCAGCAGCTTGGACCCGGCCTCTGGAAACACCATATATTTT. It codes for CASSLDPASGNTIYF.

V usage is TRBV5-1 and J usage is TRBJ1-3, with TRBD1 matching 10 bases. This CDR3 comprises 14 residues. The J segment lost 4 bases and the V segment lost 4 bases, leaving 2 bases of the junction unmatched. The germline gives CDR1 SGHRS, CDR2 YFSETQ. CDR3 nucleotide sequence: TGCGCCAGCAGCCTGACAGGGGGCGGAAACACCATATATTTT. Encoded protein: CASSLTGGGNTIYF.

The CDR3 protein is CASPLGTGRHEKLFF. In DNA, the CDR3 is TGTGCCAGCCCCCTCGGGACAGGGAGGCATGAAAAACTGTTTTTT. V usage is TRBV21-1 and J usage is TRBJ1-4; TRBD1 is taken as the D call from the table, unchecked against the DNA. TRBV21-1 is annotated as a pseudogene. This CDR3 spans 15 amino acids.

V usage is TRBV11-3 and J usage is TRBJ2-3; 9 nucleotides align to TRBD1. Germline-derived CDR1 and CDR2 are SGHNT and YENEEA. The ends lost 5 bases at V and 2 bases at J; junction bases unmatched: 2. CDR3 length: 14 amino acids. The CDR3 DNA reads TGTGCCAGCAGCAGGACAGGGGCCACAGATACGCAGTATTTT. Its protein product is CASSRTGATDTQYF.

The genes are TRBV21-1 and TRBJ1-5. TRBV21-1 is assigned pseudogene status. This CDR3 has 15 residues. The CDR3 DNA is TGTGCCAGCAGCAAAATGGCAGCGAAGAATCAGCCCCAGCATTTT. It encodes CASSKMAAKNQPQHF.

Here the CDR3 reads CASINGQNTEAFF. The CDR3, as DNA: TGTGCCAGTATCAATGGACAGAACACTGAAGCTTTCTTT. The V gene is TRBV19, the J gene TRBJ1-1; possibly TRBD1 for D (5 bases). The CDR3 runs to 13 residues. Germline-derived CDR1 and CDR2 are LNHDA and SQIVND (reference sequence). Deletions cut 7 bases from V and 1 base from J, with 10 bases between.

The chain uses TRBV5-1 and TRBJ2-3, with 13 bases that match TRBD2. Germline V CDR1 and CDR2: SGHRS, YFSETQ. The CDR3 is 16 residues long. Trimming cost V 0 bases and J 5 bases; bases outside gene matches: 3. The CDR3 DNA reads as TGCGCCAGCAGCTTGGCCGGGACTAGCGGGGTAGATACGCAGTATTTT. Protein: CASSLAGTSGVDTQYF. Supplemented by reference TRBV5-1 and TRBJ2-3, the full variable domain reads KAGVTQTPRYLIKTRGQQVTLSCSPISGHRSVSWYQQTPGQGLQFLFEYFSETQRNKGNFPGRFSGRQFSNSRSEMNVSTLELGDSALYLCASSLAGTSGVDTQYFGPGTRLTVL.

CDR3 in DNA: TGTGCCAGCAGCTTGGCGGGACAGACTTATAGCAATCAGCCCCAGCATTTT. This encodes CASSLAGQTYSNQPQHF. V gene TRBV5-6 combines with J gene TRBJ1-5; TRBD1 matches 7 bases. Germline V gene lookup returns CDR1 SGHDT and CDR2 YYEEEE. The CDR3 sequence is 17 residues long. With V trimmed by 0 bases and J by 0 bases, 6 bases remained unmatched.

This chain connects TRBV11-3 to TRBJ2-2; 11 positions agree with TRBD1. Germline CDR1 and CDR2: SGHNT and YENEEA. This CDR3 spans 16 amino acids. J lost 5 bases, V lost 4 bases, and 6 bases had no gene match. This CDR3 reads CASSSDRGLVTGELFF. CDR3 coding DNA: TGTGCCAGCAGCTCGGACAGGGGGCTGGTGACCGGGGAGCTGTTTTTT.